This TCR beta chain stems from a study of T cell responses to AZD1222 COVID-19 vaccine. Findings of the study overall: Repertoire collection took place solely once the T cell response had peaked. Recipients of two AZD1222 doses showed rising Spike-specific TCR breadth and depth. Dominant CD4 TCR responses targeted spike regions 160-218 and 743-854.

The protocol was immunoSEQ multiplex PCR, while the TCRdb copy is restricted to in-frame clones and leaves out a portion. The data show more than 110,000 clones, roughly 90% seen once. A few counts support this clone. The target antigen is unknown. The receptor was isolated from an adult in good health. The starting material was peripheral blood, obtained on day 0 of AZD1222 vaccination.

CDR3 region: CASSRNRGSEQYF. CDR3 coding DNA: TGTGCCAGCAGTCGGAACAGGGGTAGCGAGCAGTACTTC. V is TRBV6-5 and J is TRBJ2-7; 7 bases map to TRBD1. The CDR3 is made up of 13 amino acids. Germline CDR1 is MNHEY and CDR2 is SVGAGI. The ends lost 5 bases at V and 6 bases at J; junction bases unmatched: 7.